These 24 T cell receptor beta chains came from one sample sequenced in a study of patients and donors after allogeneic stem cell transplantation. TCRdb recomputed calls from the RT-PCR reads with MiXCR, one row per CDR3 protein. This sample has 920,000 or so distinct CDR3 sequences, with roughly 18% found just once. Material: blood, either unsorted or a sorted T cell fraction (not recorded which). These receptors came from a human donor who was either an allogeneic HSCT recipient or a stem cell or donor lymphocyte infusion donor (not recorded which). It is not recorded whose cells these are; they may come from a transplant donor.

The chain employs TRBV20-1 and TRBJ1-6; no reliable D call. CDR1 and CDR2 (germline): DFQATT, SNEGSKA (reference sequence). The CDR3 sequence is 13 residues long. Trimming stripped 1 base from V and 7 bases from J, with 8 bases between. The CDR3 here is CSARVSENSPLHF. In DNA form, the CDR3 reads TGCAGTGCTAGAGTATCAGAGAATTCACCCCTCCACTTT.

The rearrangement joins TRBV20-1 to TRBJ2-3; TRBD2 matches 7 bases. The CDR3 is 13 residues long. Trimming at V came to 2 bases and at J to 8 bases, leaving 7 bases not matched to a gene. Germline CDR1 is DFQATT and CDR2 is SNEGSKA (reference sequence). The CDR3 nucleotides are TGCAGTGCTAGACCGGACGCGGGAGCTACGCAGTATTTT. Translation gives CSARPDAGATQYF.

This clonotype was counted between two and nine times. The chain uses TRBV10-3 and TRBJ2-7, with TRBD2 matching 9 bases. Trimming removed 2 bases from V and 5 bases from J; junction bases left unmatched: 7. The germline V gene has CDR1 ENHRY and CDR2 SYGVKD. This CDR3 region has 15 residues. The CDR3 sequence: CAISEPGLAKNEQYF. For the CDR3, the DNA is TGTGCCATCAGTGAGCCGGGACTAGCAAAGAACGAGCAGTACTTC.

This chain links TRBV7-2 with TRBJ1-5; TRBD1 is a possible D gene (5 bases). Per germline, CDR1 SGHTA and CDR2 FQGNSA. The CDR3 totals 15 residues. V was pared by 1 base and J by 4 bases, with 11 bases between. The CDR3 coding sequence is TGTGCCAGCAGCTTAGAATTGGGGGGGAATCAGCCCCAGCATTTT. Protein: CASSLELGGNQPQHF.

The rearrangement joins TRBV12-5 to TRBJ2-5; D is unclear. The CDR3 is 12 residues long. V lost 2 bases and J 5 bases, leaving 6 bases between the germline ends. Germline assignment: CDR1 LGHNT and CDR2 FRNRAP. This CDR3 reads CASGLRWETQYF. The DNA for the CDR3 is TGTGCTAGTGGTTTGCGGTGGGAGACCCAGTACTTC.

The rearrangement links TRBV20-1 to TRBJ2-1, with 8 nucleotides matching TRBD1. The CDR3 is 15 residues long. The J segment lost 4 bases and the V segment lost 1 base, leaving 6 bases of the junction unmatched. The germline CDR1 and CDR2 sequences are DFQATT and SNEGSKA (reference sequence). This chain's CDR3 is CSARAGQEFYNEQFF. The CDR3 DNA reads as TGCAGTGCTAGAGCGGGACAGGAGTTTTACAATGAGCAGTTCTTC.

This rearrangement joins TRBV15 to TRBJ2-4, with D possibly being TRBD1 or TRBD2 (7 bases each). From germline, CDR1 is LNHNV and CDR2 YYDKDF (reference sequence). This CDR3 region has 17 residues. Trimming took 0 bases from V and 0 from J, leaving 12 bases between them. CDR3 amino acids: CATSRDRGGIAKNIQYF. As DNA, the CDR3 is TGTGCCACCAGCAGAGACAGGGGGGGGATAGCCAAAAACATTCAGTACTTC.

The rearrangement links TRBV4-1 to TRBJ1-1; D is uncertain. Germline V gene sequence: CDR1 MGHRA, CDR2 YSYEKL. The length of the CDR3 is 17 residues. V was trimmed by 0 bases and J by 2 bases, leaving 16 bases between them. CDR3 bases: TGCGCCAGCAGCCAAGATCTGGCCGGCAGAGGTAACACTGAAGCTTTCTTT. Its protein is CASSQDLAGRGNTEAFF.

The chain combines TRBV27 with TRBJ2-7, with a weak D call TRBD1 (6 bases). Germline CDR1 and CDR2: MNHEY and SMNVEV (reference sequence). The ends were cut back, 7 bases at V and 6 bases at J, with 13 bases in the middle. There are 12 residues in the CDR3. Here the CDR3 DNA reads TGTGCCAGCACCACAGGGCGACGCGAGCAGTACTTC. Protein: CASTTGRREQYF.

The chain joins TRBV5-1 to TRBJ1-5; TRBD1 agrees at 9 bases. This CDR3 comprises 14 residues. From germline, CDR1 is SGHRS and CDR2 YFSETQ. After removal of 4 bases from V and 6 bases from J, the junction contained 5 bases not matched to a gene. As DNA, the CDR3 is TGCGCCAGCAGCCCGGACAGGGGTTCTCAGCCCCAGCATTTT. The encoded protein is CASSPDRGSQPQHF.

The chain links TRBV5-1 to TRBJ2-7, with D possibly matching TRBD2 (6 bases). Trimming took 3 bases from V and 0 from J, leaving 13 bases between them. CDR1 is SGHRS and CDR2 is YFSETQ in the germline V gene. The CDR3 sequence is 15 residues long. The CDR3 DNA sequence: TGCGCCAGCAGCTCCGGACTGGGACTCTCCTACGAGCAGTACTTC. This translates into CASSSGLGLSYEQYF.

Here the CDR3 reads CASSRDRDGNQPQHF. CDR3 sequence (DNA): TGTGCCAGCAGCCGCGACAGGGATGGCAATCAGCCCCAGCATTTT. The chain has TRBV6-2 or TRBV6-3 and TRBJ1-5; the match to TRBD1 covers 7 bases. Looked up from germline, CDR1 is MNHEY and CDR2 is SVGEGT. This CDR3 has 15 amino acids. J lost 2 bases, V lost 6 bases, and 7 bases had no gene match.

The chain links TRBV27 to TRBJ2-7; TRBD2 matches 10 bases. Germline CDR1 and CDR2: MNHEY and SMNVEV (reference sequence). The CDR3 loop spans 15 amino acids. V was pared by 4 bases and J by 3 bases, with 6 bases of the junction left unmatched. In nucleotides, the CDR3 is TGTGCCAGCAGTTGGAACCTAGCGGGAGTCTACGAGCAGTACTTC. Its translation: CASSWNLAGVYEQYF.

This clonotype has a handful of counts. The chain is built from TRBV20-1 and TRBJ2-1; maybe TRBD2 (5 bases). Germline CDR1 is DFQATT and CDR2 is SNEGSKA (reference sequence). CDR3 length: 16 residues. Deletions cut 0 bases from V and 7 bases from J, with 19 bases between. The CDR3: CSARETRGWGQNEQFF. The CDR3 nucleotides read TGCAGTGCTAGAGAAACTAGAGGGTGGGGTCAAAATGAGCAGTTCTTC.

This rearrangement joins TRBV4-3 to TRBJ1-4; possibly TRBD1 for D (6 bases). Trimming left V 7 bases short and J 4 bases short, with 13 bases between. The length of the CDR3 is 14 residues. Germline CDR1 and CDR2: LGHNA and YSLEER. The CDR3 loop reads CASKLTGLNEKLFF. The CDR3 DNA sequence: TGCGCCAGCAAGTTGACAGGCCTTAATGAAAAACTGTTTTTT.

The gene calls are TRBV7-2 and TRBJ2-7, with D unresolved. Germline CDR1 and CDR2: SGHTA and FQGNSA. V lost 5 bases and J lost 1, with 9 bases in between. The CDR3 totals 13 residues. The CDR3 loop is CASSRYKSYEQYF. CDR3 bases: TGTGCCAGCAGCCGATACAAATCCTACGAGCAGTACTTC. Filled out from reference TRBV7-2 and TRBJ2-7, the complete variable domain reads GAGVSQSPSNKVTEKGKDVELRCDPISGHTALYWYRQSLGQGLEFLIYFQGNSAPDKSGLPSDRFSAERTGGSVSTLTIQRTQQEDSAVYLCASSRYKSYEQYFGPGTRLTVT.

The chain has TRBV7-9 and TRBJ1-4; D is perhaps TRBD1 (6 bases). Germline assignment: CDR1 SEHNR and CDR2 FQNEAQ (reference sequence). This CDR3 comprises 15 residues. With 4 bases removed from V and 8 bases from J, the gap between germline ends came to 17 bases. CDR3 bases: TGTGCCAGCAGCTCACAACAGGGACCCAGAGAAAAACTGTTTTTT. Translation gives CASSSQQGPREKLFF. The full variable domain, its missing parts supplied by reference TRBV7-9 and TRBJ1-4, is DTGVSQNPRHKITKRGQNVTFRCDPISEHNRLYWYRQTLGQGPEFLTYFQNEAQLEKSRLLSDRFSAERPKGSFSTLEIQRTEQGDSAMYLCASSSQQGPREKLFFGSGTQLSVL.

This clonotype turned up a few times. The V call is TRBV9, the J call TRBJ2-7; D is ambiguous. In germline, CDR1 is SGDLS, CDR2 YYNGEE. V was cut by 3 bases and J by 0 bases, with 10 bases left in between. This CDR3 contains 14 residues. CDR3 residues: CASSAKQISYEQYF. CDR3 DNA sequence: TGTGCCAGCAGCGCAAAACAGATCTCCTACGAGCAGTACTTC. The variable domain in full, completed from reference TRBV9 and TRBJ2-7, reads DSGVTQTPKHLITATGQRVTLRCSPRSGDLSVYWYQQSLDQGLQFLIQYYNGEERAKGNILERFSAQQFPDLHSELNLSSLELGDSALYFCASSAKQISYEQYFGPGTRLTVT.

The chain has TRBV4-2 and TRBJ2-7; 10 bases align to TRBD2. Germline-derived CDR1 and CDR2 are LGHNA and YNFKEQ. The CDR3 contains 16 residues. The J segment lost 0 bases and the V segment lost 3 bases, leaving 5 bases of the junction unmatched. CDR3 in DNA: TGTGCCAGCAGCCACGGACTAGCGGTAAGCTCCTACGAGCAGTACTTC. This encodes CASSHGLAVSSYEQYF.

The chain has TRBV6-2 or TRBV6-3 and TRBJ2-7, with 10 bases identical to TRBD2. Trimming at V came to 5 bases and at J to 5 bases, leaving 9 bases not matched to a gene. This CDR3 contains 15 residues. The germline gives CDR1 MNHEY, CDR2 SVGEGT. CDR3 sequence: CASSTGLAGDHEQYF. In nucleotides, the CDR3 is TGTGCCAGCAGTACAGGGCTAGCGGGAGACCACGAGCAGTACTTC.

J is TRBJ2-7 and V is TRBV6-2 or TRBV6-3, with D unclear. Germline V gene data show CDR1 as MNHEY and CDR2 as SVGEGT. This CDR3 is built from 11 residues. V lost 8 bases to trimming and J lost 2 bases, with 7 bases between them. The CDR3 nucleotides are TGTGCCAGCGCTCTTACCTACGAGCAGTACTTC. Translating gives CASALTYEQYF.

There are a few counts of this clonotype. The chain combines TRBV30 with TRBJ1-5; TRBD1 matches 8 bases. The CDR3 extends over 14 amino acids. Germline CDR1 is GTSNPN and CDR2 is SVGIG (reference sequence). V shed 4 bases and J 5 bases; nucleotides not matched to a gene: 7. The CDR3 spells CAWTGGLKDQPQHF. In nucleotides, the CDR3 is TGTGCCTGGACAGGGGGCTTGAAGGATCAGCCCCAGCATTTT.

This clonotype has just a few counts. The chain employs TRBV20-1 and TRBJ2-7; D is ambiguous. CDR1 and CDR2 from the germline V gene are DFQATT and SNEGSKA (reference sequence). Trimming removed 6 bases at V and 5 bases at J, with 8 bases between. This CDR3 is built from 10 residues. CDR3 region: CSALFDEQYF. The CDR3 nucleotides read TGCAGTGCCCTCTTCGACGAGCAGTACTTC.

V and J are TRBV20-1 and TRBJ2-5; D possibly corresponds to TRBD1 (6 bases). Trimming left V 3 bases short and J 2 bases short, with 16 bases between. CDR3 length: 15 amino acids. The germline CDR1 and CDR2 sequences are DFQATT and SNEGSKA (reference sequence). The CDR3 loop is CSASIQGSAQETQYF. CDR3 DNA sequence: TGCAGTGCTAGTATACAGGGCTCCGCACAAGAGACCCAGTACTTC.